One and the same sample provided the 26 T cell receptor beta chains below, sequenced in a study of T cell responses to AZD1222 COVID-19 vaccine. Assay used: immunoSEQ multiplex PCR; TCRdb lists only in-frame clones, some missing. The sample lists approximately 73,000 clones, 82% occurring once. Source: peripheral blood, taken on day 0 of AZD1222 vaccination. Receptor source: an adult in good health.

V usage is TRBV7-7 and J usage is TRBJ2-1; the match to TRBD2 covers 10 bases. This CDR3 comprises 15 residues. The germline CDR1 and CDR2 sequences are SSHAT and FNYEAQ (reference sequence). CDR3 amino acids: CAVSGGGGSYNEQFF. The CDR3 nucleotides are TGTGCGGTCAGCGGGGGGGGCGGTTCCTACAATGAGCAGTTCTTC.

This clone showed up just once. The chain couples TRBV4-1 to TRBJ1-2, with D maybe TRBD1 (5 bases). CDR1 is MGHRA, CDR2 YSYEKL, per germline. V lost 3 bases, J lost 0 bases, and 11 bases lay in between. The CDR3 sequence is 15 residues long. CDR3 sequence: CASSQGTAANYGYTF. Here the CDR3 DNA reads TGCGCCAGCAGCCAGGGGACGGCCGCTAACTATGGCTACACCTTC.

The genes are TRBV18 and TRBJ2-6; D uncertain. The length of the CDR3 is 15 residues. V lost 5 bases and J 0 bases, leaving 8 bases between the germline ends. From germline, CDR1 is KGHSH and CDR2 LQKENI. As DNA, the CDR3 is TGTGCCAGCTCAGCAGAGGTCTCTGGGGCCAACGTCCTGACTTTC. Translating gives CASSAEVSGANVLTF.

The chain has TRBV27 and TRBJ1-4; 8 bases agree with TRBD1. CDR3 size: 15 residues. The V and J ends lost 5 bases and 4 bases, in that order; junction bases with no gene match: 6. Germline CDR1 is MNHEY and CDR2 is SMNVEV (reference sequence). The CDR3 nucleotides read TGTGCCAGCAGTGCTTGGACAGGGCGTAATGAAAAACTGTTTTTT. It specifies CASSAWTGRNEKLFF.

V usage is TRBV4-3 and J usage is TRBJ1-1; TRBD1 agrees at 9 bases. This CDR3 region has 15 residues. V lost 3 bases and J lost 1; bases outside the gene matches: 3. From germline, CDR1 is LGHNA and CDR2 YSLEER. This CDR3 is CASSQGQGRNTEAFF. CDR3 in DNA: TGCGCCAGCAGCCAGGGACAGGGAAGGAACACTGAAGCTTTCTTT.

This clone has just a few counts. The rearrangement links TRBV7-9 to TRBJ2-2; D gene uncertain. This CDR3 has 15 amino acids. V was cut by 5 bases and J by 1 base, with 11 bases left in between. Per germline, CDR1 SEHNR and CDR2 FQNEAQ (reference sequence). The CDR3 DNA reads TGTGCCAGCAGCGACCAAGGAGTGAACACCGGGGAGCTGTTTTTT. Translated: CASSDQGVNTGELFF.

CDR3 nucleotide sequence: TGTGCCAGCGCGTTCGGGGGAAATCAGCCCCAGCATTTT. It yields the protein CASAFGGNQPQHF. This chain uses TRBV12-3 or TRBV12-4 with TRBJ1-5; TRBD1 is a possible D gene (5 bases). The CDR3 runs 13 residues. Trimming removed 8 bases from V and 4 bases from J, with 12 bases in between.

The chain combines TRBV6-1 with TRBJ1-1; tentative D call: TRBD1 (5 bases). Germline V gene lookup returns CDR1 MNHNS and CDR2 SASEGT. Trimming pared 0 bases from V and 1 base from J, leaving 9 bases between. This CDR3 is 15 amino acids long. CDR3 sequence (DNA): TGTGCCAGCAGTGAAGCCTCAGGGCCGAACACTGAAGCTTTCTTT. Translation: CASSEASGPNTEAFF.

The J gene is TRBJ2-1, the V gene TRBV11-2, with unresolved D. V lost 3 bases and J lost 0, with 3 bases in between. The CDR3 is 13 amino acids. Germline CDR1 SGHAT, CDR2 FQNNGV. DNA for the CDR3: TGTGCCAGCAGCTTGAACTCCTACAATGAGCAGTTCTTC. Protein sequence: CASSLNSYNEQFF.

This chain joins TRBV6-6 and TRBJ2-1; the D is unclear. The V and J ends lost 7 bases and 4 bases respectively, with 8 bases between them. The CDR3 spans 12 residues. CDR1 is MNHNY and CDR2 is SVGAGI in the germline V gene (reference sequence). CDR3 nucleotides: TGTGCCAGCAAGGATATTTACAATGAGCAGTTCTTC. It translates to CASKDIYNEQFF.

The chain employs TRBV7-2 and TRBJ1-3; D unclear. The V gene's germline CDR1 is SGHTA and CDR2 FQGNSA. CDR3 length: 16 residues. The ends were cut back, 5 bases at V and 0 bases at J, with 14 bases in the middle. The CDR3 sequence: CASSKDGLYSGNTIYF. The DNA of the CDR3 is TGTGCCAGCAGCAAGGACGGTTTATACTCTGGAAACACCATATATTTT.

This rearrangement joins TRBV4-3 to TRBJ1-1, with unresolved D. The germline V gene has CDR1 LGHNA and CDR2 YSLEER. V lost 1 base and J 1 base, leaving 25 bases between the germline ends. This CDR3 contains 20 residues. This CDR3 reads CASSQVRYWWGANTNTEAFF. CDR3 nucleotide sequence: TGCGCCAGCAGCCAAGTTCGATATTGGTGGGGAGCTAATACGAACACTGAAGCTTTCTTT.

This chain links TRBV5-4 with TRBJ1-1; D not certain. This CDR3 is built from 16 residues. Germline CDR1 is SGHNT and CDR2 is YYREEE (reference sequence). Deletions cut 1 base from V and 7 bases from J, with 20 bases between. CDR3 loop: CASSLTSGRRAFEAFF. The CDR3 DNA reads as TGTGCCAGCAGCTTGACCTCGGGGAGGAGGGCCTTTGAAGCTTTCTTT. The whole variable domain, remainder taken from reference TRBV5-4 and TRBJ1-1, is ETGVTQSPTHLIKTRGQQVTLRCSSQSGHNTVSWYQQALGQGPQFIFQYYREEENGRGNFPPRFSGLQFPNYSSELNVNALELDDSALYLCASSLTSGRRAFEAFFGQGTRLTVV.

The V call is TRBV6-2 or TRBV6-3, the J call TRBJ1-1; 7 nucleotides agree with TRBD1. The CDR3 contains 13 residues. Trimming removed 5 bases from V and 4 bases from J; junction bases left unmatched: 4. Germline lookup yields CDR1 MNHEY and CDR2 SVGEGT. The CDR3 sequence: CASSKTGRTEAFF. For the CDR3, the DNA is TGTGCCAGCAGTAAGACAGGGCGCACTGAAGCTTTCTTT.

This clone showed up just a few times. The rearrangement joins TRBV19 to TRBJ1-6; the D is unclear. CDR1 and CDR2 from the germline V gene are LNHDA and SQIVND (reference sequence). This CDR3 is 17 amino acids long. V shed 4 bases and J shed 6 bases, with 19 bases lying between them. The CDR3: CASSTILSGKSNSPLHF. The CDR3 DNA sequence: TGTGCCAGTAGTACCATCTTGTCGGGAAAGTCTAATTCACCCCTCCACTTT.

This chain links TRBV7-2 with TRBJ2-7; D possibly corresponds to TRBD2 (6 bases). The CDR3 has 14 residues. Germline CDR1 is SGHTA and CDR2 is FQGNSA. Trimming took off 4 bases at V and 4 bases at J, with 14 bases between the two ends. CDR3 sequence: CASSSSDRGYEQYF. The CDR3 region has the DNA TGTGCCAGCAGCTCTTCAGACCGGGGGTACGAGCAGTACTTC.

This clone was observed once. The genes are TRBV12-3 or TRBV12-4 and TRBJ1-5; a possible D gene is TRBD1 (5 bases). The length of the CDR3 is 13 residues. Between the trimmed V and J ends, which lost 3 bases and 6 bases, there was a span of 9 bases. CDR3 sequence: CASSFLGGQPQHF. DNA of the CDR3: TGTGCCAGCAGTTTCTTGGGGGGTCAGCCCCAGCATTTT.

This chain joins TRBV5-1 and TRBJ2-2, with TRBD2 matching 7 bases. Per the germline V gene, CDR1 is SGHRS and CDR2 is YFSETQ. The CDR3 is 16 amino acids. V was clipped by 0 bases and J by 0 bases; unmatched bases: 2. The chain's CDR3 is CASSLGLAANTGELFF. The CDR3 coding sequence is TGCGCCAGCAGCTTGGGGCTAGCGGCGAACACCGGGGAGCTGTTTTTT. Combining the CDR3 with reference TRBV5-1 and TRBJ2-2 gives the whole variable domain KAGVTQTPRYLIKTRGQQVTLSCSPISGHRSVSWYQQTPGQGLQFLFEYFSETQRNKGNFPGRFSGRQFSNSRSEMNVSTLELGDSALYLCASSLGLAANTGELFFGEGSRLTVL.

The chain employs TRBV4-1 and TRBJ1-3; a possible D gene is TRBD1 (5 bases). Germline V gene sequence: CDR1 MGHRA, CDR2 YSYEKL. The CDR3 is 16 amino acids. The V and J ends lost 0 bases and 4 bases respectively, with 13 bases between them. The CDR3 sequence: CASSQENRKQGNTIYF. The CDR3 nucleotides are TGCGCCAGCAGCCAAGAGAACAGGAAACAAGGAAACACCATATATTTT.

This clone was seen just once. The same CDR3 also results from other DNA sequences found in this sample. The rearrangement uses TRBV12-3 or TRBV12-4 and TRBJ1-5; D call uncertain. The CDR3 runs to 13 residues. V dropped 3 bases and J dropped 4 bases, with 7 bases sitting between them. The CDR3 reads CASSLGRNQPQHF. CDR3 nucleotide sequence: TGTGCCAGCAGTTTGGGGAGAAATCAGCCCCAGCATTTT.

V usage is TRBV3-1 (or the pseudogene TRBV3-2) and J usage is TRBJ1-1; D ambiguous. The CDR3 spans 13 residues. Trimming took 6 bases from V and 6 from J, leaving 14 bases between them. Germline CDR1 is LGHDT and CDR2 is YNNKEL (reference sequence). The CDR3 DNA is TGTGCCAGCAGTCAGACGTATGAGGCTGAAGCTTTCTTT. This codes for CASSQTYEAEAFF.

Points on this clone: At one of its ends the junction is not consistent with the germline gene, which may arise from a read error. The V and J genes are TRBV7-7 and TRBJ2-3; D gene ambiguous. Germline lookup yields CDR1 SSHAT and CDR2 FNYEAQ (reference sequence). This CDR3 has 15 amino acids. This CDR3 reads CASSLGLLGTDTQYF. Here the CDR3 DNA reads TGTGCTAGCAGCTTAGGGCTCCTAGGCACAGATACGCAGTATTTT.

The CDR3 here is CASSQVGRMNTEAFF. CDR3 sequence (DNA): TGCGCCAGCAGCCAAGTGGGACGGATGAACACTGAAGCTTTCTTT. The V gene is TRBV4-3, the J gene TRBJ1-1; weak D call: TRBD1 (5 bases). The germline gives CDR1 LGHNA, CDR2 YSLEER. The CDR3 runs 15 residues. V was cut by 1 base and J by 0 bases, with 9 bases left in between.

The rearrangement joins TRBV7-3 to TRBJ2-3; TRBD2 agrees at 8 bases. Trimming cost V 8 bases and J 4 bases; bases outside gene matches: 11. Looked up from germline, CDR1 is SGHTA and CDR2 is FQGTGA. The CDR3 has 15 residues. The CDR3 nucleotides are TGTGCCAGCGGGCTAGCGGGCGCCCCCCCAGATACGCAGTATTTT. Amino acid sequence: CASGLAGAPPDTQYF.

The chain is built from TRBV7-8 and TRBJ1-3; 7 nucleotides match TRBD1. CDR1 and CDR2 from the germline V gene are SGHVS and FQNEAQ. Unmatched junction bases numbered 15, after V lost 7 bases and J lost 0 bases. The CDR3 consists of 18 residues. CDR3 in DNA: TGTGCCAGCACCGGAAACCTTTACAGGGGATCCTCTGGAAACACCATATATTTT. Its translation: CASTGNLYRGSSGNTIYF.

There are a few counts of this clone. The V and J genes are TRBV7-9 and TRBJ2-7; D might be TRBD1 or TRBD2, each matching 5 bases. Trimming took 1 base from V and 13 from J, leaving 11 bases between them. Germline loops: CDR1 SEHNR, CDR2 FQNEAQ (reference sequence). This CDR3 is 11 amino acids long. Here the CDR3 reads CASSLGGFCYF. Written as DNA, the CDR3 is TGTGCCAGCAGCTTAGGGGGGTTCTGCTACTTC.